This entry lists 4 T cell receptor beta chains sequenced from one sample in a study of brain T cells in children with intractable seizures. This table comes from immunoSEQ multiplex PCR, and its TCRdb copy is limited to in-frame clones, with some not included. The sample comprises 340,000 or so clones, 93% of which are singletons, and around 5% rests with the top ten. Time point specified: blood from clinic visit 5 months post-surgery; TSC patient then seizure free. Source: peripheral blood, taken approximately 5 months after surgery. These receptors came from a boy under three years old with tuberous sclerosis and intractable seizures.

This chain links TRBV7-6 with TRBJ2-5, with D possibly matching TRBD2 (5 bases). With 1 base removed from V and 5 bases from J, the gap between germline ends came to 14 bases. The CDR3 has 15 residues. Germline CDR1 reads SGHVS; CDR2 reads FNYEAQ. CDR3 sequence: CASSLVGPGKETQYF. CDR3 DNA sequence: TGTGCCAGCAGCTTAGTTGGGCCCGGGAAGGAGACCCAGTACTTC.

This sequence joins TRBV11-2 and TRBJ2-3; perhaps TRBD1 as D (5 bases). The CDR3 is 14 amino acids. The V and J ends lost 8 bases and 4 bases respectively, with 16 bases between them. Germline CDR1 is SGHAT and CDR2 is FQNNGV. CDR3 DNA: TGTGCCAGCCCTTGGAGTTGGGGCGCAGATACGCAGTATTTT. This gives the protein CASPWSWGADTQYF.

The V and J genes are TRBV7-9 and TRBJ1-3, with 8 bases identical to TRBD1. CDR1 and CDR2 (germline): SEHNR, FQNEAQ (reference sequence). This CDR3 has 17 residues. V gave up 5 bases and J gave up 0 bases; unmatched junction bases: 9. Here the CDR3 DNA reads TGTGCCAGCAGCATGCGGACAGGGCCCGTCTCTGGAAACACCATATATTTT. This translates into CASSMRTGPVSGNTIYF.

Only one count was recorded for this clone. The chain joins TRBV5-1 to TRBJ1-2, with D perhaps TRBD1 (5 bases). V was cut by 0 bases and J by 3 bases, with 6 bases left in between. The CDR3 has 13 residues. CDR1 is SGHRS, CDR2 YFSETQ, per germline. CDR3 region: CASSLVGDYGYTF. In nucleotides, the CDR3 is TGCGCCAGCAGCTTGGTAGGGGACTATGGCTACACCTTC. The whole variable domain, remainder taken from reference TRBV5-1 and TRBJ1-2, is KAGVTQTPRYLIKTRGQQVTLSCSPISGHRSVSWYQQTPGQGLQFLFEYFSETQRNKGNFPGRFSGRQFSNSRSEMNVSTLELGDSALYLCASSLVGDYGYTFGSGTRLTVV.